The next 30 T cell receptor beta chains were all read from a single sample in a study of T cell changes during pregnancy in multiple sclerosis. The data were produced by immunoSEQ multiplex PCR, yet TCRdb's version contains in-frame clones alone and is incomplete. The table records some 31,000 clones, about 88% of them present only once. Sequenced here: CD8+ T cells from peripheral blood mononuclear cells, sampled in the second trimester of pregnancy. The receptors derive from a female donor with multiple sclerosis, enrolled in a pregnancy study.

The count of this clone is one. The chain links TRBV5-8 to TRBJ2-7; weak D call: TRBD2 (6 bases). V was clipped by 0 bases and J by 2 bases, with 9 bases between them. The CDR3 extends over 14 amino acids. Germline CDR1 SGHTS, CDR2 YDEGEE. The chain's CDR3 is CASSLVGGAYEQYF. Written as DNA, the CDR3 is TGTGCCAGCAGCTTGGTTGGAGGGGCCTACGAGCAGTACTTC.

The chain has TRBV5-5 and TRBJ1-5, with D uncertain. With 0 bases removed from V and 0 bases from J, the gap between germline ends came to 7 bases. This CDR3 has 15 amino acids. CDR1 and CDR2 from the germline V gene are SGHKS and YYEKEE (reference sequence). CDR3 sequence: CASSLVAYSNQPQHF. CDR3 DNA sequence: TGTGCCAGCAGCTTGGTGGCTTATAGCAATCAGCCCCAGCATTTT.

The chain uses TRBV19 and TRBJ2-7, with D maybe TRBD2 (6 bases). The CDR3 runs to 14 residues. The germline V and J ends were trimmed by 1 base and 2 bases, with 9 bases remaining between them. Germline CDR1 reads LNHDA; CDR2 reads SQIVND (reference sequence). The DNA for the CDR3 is TGTGCCAGTAGTATAGCGGGGGAAGCCTACGAGCAGTACTTC. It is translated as CASSIAGEAYEQYF.

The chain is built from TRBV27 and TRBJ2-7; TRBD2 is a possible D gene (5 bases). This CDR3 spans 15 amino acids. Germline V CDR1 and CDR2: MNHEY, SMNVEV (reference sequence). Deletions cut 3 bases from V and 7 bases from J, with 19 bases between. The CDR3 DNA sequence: TGTGCCAGCAGTTTGAGCGGAGGTAGACGAGAGGAGCAGTACTTC. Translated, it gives CASSLSGGRREEQYF.

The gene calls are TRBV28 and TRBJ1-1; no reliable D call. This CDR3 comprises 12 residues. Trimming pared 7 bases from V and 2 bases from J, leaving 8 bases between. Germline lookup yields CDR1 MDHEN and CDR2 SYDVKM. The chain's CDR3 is CASNEHNTEAFF. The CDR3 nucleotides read TGTGCCAGCAACGAACACAACACTGAAGCTTTCTTT.

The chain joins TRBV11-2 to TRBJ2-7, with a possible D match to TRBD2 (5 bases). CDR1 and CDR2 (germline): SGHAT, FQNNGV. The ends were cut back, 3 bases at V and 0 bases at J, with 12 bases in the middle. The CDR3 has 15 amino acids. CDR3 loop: CASSFHRGSSYEQYF. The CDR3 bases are TGTGCCAGCAGCTTTCATCGGGGAAGCTCCTACGAGCAGTACTTC.

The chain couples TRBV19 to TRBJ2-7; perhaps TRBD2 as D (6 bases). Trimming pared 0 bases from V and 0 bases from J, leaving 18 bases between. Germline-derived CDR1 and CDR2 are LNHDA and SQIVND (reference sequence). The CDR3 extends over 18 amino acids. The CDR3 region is CASSIDPIGGKSSYEQYF. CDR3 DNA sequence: TGTGCCAGTAGTATAGATCCTATTGGCGGGAAGAGCTCCTACGAGCAGTACTTC.

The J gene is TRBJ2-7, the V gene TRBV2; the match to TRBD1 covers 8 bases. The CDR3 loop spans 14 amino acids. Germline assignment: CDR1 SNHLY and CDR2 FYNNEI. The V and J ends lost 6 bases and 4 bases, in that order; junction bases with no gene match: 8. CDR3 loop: CASSLGQGAYEQYF. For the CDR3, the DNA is TGTGCCAGCAGCCTTGGACAGGGAGCATACGAGCAGTACTTC.

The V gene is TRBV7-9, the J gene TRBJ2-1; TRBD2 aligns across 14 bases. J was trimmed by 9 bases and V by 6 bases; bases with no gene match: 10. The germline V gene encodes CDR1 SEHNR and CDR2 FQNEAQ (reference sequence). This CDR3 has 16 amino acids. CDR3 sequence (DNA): TGTGCCAGCAGTCTGGGACTAGCGGGGGTTTTGGGTGAGCAGTTCTTC. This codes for CASSLGLAGVLGEQFF.

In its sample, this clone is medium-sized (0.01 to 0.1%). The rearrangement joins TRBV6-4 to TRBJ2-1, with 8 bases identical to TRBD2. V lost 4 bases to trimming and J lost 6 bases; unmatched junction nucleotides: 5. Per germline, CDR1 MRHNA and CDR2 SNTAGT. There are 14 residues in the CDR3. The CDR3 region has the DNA TGTGCCAGCAGTGCGCGGGGGGAAGGCAATGAGCAGTTCTTC. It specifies CASSARGEGNEQFF.

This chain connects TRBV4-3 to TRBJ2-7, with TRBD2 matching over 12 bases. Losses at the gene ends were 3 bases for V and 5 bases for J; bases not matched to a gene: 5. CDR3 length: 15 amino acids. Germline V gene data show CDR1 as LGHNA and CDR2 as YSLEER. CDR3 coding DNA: TGCGCCAGCAGCCATACTAGCGGGGGGACCCACGAGCAGTACTTC. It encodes CASSHTSGGTHEQYF.

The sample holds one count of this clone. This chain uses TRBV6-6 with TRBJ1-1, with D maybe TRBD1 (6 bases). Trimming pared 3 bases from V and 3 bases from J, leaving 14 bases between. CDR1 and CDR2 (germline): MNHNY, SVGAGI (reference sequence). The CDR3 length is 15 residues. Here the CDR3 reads CASSYPRGEDTEAFF. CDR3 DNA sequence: TGTGCCAGCAGTTATCCCAGGGGAGAGGACACTGAAGCTTTCTTT.

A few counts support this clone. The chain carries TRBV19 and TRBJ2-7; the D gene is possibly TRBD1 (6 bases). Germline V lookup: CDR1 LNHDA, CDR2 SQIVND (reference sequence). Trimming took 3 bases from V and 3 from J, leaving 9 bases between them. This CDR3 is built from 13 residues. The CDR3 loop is CASSMGQLYEQYF. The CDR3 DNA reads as TGTGCCAGTAGTATGGGACAACTCTACGAGCAGTACTTC.

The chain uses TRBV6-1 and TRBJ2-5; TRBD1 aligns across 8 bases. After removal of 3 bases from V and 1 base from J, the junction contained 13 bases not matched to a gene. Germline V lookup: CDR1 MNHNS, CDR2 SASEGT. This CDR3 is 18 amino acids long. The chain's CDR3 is CASSEGTGVYVSQETQYF. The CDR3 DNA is TGTGCCAGCAGTGAGGGGACAGGTGTGTACGTCTCCCAAGAGACCCAGTACTTC.

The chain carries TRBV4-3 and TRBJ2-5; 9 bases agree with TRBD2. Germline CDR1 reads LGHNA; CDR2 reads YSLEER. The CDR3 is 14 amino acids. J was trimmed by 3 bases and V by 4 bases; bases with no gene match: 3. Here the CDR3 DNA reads TGCGCCAGCAGCCGGGCTAGCGGGGAAGAGACCCAGTACTTC. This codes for CASSRASGEETQYF.

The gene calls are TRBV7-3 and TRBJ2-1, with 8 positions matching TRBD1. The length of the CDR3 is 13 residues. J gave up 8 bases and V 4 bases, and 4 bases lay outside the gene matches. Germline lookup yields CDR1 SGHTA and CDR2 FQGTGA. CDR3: CASSSTGVDEQFF. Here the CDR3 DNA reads TGTGCCAGCAGCTCGACAGGGGTCGATGAGCAGTTCTTC.

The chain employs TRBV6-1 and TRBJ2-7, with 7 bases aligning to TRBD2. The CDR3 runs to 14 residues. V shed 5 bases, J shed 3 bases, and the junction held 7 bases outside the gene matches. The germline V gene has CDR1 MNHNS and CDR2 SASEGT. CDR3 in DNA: TGTGCCAGCAGTCCCAGGGAGGGAATCTACGAGCAGTACTTC. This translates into CASSPREGIYEQYF.

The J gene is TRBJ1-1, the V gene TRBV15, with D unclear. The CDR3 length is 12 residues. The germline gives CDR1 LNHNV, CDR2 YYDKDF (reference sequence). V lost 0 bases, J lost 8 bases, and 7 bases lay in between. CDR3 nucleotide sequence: TGTGCCACCAGCAGAGATAGTACGGAAGCTTTCTTT. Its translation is CATSRDSTEAFF.

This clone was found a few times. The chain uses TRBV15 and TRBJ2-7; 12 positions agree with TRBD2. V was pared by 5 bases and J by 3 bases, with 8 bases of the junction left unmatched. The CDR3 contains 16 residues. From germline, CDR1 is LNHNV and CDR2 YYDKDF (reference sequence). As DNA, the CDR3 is TGTGCCACCAGCCTCGAGACTAGCGGGAGCCACTACGAGCAGTACTTC. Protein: CATSLETSGSHYEQYF.

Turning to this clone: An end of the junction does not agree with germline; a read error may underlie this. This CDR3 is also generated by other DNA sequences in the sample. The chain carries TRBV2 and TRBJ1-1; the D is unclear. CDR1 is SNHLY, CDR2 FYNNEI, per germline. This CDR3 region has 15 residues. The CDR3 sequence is CASSELVATGVEAFF. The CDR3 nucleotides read TGTGCCAGCAGTGAGCTTGTGGCTACTGGAGTCGAAGCTTTTTTT.

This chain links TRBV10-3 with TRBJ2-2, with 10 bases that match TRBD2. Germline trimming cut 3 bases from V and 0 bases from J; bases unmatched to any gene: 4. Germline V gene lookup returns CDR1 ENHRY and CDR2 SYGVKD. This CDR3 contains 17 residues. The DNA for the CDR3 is TGTGCCATCAGTGAAGGTCTAGCGGGGGCGAACACCGGGGAGCTGTTTTTT. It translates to CAISEGLAGANTGELFF.

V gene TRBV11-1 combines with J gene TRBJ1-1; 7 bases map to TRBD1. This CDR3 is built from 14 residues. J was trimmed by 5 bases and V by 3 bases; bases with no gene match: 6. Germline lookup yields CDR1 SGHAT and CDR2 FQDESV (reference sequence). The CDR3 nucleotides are TGTGCCAGCAGCTTTATGGAGGGGGCGACTGAAGCTTTCTTT. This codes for CASSFMEGATEAFF.

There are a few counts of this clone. CDR3 sequence (DNA): TGTGCCAGCAGCCAAGTCAGGGAACTTGGTACCGGGGAGCTGTTTTTT. It encodes CASSQVRELGTGELFF. This sequence joins TRBV4-2 and TRBJ2-2, with D perhaps matching TRBD1 (5 bases). This CDR3 is 16 amino acids long. Trimming removed 1 base at V and 5 bases at J, with 14 bases between. The germline V gene has CDR1 LGHNA and CDR2 YNFKEQ.

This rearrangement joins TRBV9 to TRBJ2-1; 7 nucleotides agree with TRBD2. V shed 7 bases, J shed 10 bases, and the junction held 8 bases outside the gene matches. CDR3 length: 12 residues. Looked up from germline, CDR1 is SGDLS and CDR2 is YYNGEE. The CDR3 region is CASGFSAGEQFF. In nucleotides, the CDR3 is TGTGCCAGCGGGTTTTCAGCGGGAGAGCAGTTCTTC.

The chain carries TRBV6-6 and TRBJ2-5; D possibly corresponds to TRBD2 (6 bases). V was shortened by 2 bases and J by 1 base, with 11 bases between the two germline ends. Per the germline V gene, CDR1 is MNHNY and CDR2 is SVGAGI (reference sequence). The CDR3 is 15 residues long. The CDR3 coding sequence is TGTGCCAGCAGTTACCTTGGAGGGATCCAAGAGACCCAGTACTTC. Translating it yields CASSYLGGIQETQYF.

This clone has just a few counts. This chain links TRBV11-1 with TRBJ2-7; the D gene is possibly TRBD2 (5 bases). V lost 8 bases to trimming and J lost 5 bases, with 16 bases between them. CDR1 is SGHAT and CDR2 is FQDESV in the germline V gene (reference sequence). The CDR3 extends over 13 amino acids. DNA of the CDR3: TGTGCCAGCGCCGGGGTGGCCTTCCACGAGCAGTACTTC. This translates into CASAGVAFHEQYF.

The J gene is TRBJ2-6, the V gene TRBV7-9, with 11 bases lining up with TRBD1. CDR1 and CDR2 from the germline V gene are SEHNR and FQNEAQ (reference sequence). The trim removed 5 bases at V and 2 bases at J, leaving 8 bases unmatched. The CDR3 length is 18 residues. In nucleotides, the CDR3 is TGTGCCAGCAGCGCAGCGCGGGACAGGGGGACTGGGGCCAACGTCCTGACTTTC. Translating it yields CASSAARDRGTGANVLTF.

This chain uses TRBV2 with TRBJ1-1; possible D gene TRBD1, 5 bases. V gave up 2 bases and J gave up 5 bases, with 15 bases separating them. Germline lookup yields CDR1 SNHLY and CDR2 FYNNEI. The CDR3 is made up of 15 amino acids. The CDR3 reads CASSESAGRMTEAFF. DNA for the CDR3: TGTGCCAGCAGTGAATCGGCAGGGAGGATGACTGAAGCTTTCTTT.

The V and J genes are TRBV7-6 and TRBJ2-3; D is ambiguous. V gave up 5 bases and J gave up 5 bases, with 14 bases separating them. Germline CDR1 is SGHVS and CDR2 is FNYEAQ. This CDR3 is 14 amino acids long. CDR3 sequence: CASSRDGDVDTQYF. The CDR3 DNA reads TGTGCCAGCAGCAGAGACGGAGACGTAGATACGCAGTATTTT.

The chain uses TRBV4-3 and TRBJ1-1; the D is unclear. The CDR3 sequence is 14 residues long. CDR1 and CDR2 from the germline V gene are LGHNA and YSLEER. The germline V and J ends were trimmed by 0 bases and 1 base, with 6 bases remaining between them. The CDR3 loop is CASSQDSRNTEAFF. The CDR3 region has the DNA TGCGCCAGCAGCCAAGATTCGCGGAACACTGAAGCTTTCTTT.